The TCR beta chain described here comes from a study of T cell clonality in common variable immunodeficiency. Overall study findings and caveats: Links between repertoire features and CVID complications were heterogeneity-limited.

The data were produced by immunoSEQ multiplex PCR, yet TCRdb's version contains in-frame clones alone and is incomplete. The sample shows approximately 58,000 clones, no singletons; the ten largest hold 5% to 7%. CDR1 and CDR2 from the germline V gene are LNHDA and SQIVND (reference sequence). This CDR3 region has 14 residues. With V trimmed by 5 bases and J by 2 bases, 4 bases remained unmatched. Donors gave roughly 5 to 8.5 ml heparinized peripheral whole blood. This clone appeared many times. Its antigen is undetermined. The sequenced fragment ends 3 residues before the CDR3 boundary, so the rest is inferred from the germline J gene.

The chain carries TRBV19 and TRBJ1-1; 8 bases match TRBD1. The sequence was obtained from a person aged 18 to 70 in good health. What was sequenced was peripheral blood mononuclear cells. This chain's CDR3 is CASSLGTGNTEAFF. Incomplete CDR3 DNA: TGTGCCAGTAGTCTTGGGACAGGTAACACTGAA.